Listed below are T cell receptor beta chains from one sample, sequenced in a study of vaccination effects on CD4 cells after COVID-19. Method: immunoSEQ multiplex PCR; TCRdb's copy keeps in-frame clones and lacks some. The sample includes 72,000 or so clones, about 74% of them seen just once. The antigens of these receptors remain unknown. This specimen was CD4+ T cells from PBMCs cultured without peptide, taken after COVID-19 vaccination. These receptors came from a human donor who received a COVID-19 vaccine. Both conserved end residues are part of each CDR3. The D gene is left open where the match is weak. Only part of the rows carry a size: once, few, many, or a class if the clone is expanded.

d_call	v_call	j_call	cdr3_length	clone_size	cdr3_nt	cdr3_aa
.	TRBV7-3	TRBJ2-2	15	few	TGTGCCAGCAGCTTTGGCGGAGTGAACACCGGGGAGCTGTTTTTT	CASSFGGVNTGELFF
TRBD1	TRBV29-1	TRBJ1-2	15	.	TGCAGCGTTGATCCAGGGGGGCTGTCGGGCTATGGCTACACCTTC	CSVDPGGLSGYGYTF
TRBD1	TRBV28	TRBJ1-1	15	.	TGTGCCAGCAGTCTACCTCCCGGGACAGGGTCTGAAGCTTTCTTT	CASSLPPGTGSEAFF
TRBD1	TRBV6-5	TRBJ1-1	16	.	TGTGCCAGCAGTTACCCAGGGGCAGGGGGTTTCACTGAAGCTTTCTTT	CASSYPGAGGFTEAFF
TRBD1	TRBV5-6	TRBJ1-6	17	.	TGTGCCAGCAGCCTAAGACAGGGGCGGATCTATAATTCACCCCTCCACTTT	CASSLRQGRIYNSPLHF
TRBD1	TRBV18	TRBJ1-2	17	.	TGTGCCAGCTCACCACAAGGGACAGGGGCCGGGGGCTATGGCTACACCTTC	CASSPQGTGAGGYGYTF
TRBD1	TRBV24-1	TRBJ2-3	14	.	TGTGCCACCAGTGATGTTTCAGGGGGCGGTACGCAGTATTTT	CATSDVSGGGTQYF
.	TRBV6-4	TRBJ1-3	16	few	TGTGCCAGCAGTGACAGGTCACGAGCCTCTGGAAACACCATATATTTT	CASSDRSRASGNTIYF
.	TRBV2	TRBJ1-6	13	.	TGTGCCAGCATAACCCCGGGGGATTCACCCCTCCACTTT	CASITPGDSPLHF
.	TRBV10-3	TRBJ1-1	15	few	TGTGCCATCAGTTCAGGGATGCTGGTGAACACTGAAGCTTTCTTT	CAISSGMLVNTEAFF
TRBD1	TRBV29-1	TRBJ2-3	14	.	TGCAGCGTTGGTAGCACAGGGGCGACAGATACGCAGTATTTT	CSVGSTGATDTQYF
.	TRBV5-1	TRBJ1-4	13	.	TGCGCCAGCAGCTTGGCTCAGAATGAAAAACTGTTTTTT	CASSLAQNEKLFF
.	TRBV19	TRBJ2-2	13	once	TGTGCCAGTAGTAGACAGGAGCCCGGGGAGCTGTTTTTT	CASSRQEPGELFF
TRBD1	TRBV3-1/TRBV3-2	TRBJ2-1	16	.	TGTGCCAGCAGCCAATTAGGGGGCGTCGGTATCAATGAGCAGTTCTTC	CASSQLGGVGINEQFF
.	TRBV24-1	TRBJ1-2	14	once	TGTGCCACCAGTGGGGCTGATCTCAACTATGGCTACACCTTC	CATSGADLNYGYTF
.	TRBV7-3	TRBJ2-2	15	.	TGTGCCAGCAGCTTAGTGGTCGCAGGGGCCGGGGAGCTGTTTTTT	CASSLVVAGAGELFF
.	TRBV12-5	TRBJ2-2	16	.	TGTGCTAGTGACACCCGGAGAGGGAGTAACACCGGGGAGCTGTTTTTT	CASDTRRGSNTGELFF
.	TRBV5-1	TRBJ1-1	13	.	TGCGCCAGCAGTTCCGGACCGAACACTGAAGCTTTCTTT	CASSSGPNTEAFF
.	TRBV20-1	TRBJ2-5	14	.	TGCAGTGCTAGTGTTCGAGTAAGAGGGGAGACCCAGTACTTC	CSASVRVRGETQYF
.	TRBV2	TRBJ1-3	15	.	TGTGCCAGCAGCGCCCGGGTGGGATCTGGAAACACCATATATTTT	CASSARVGSGNTIYF
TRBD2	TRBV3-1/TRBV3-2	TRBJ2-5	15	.	TGTGCCAGCAGCCAACTAGCGGGGGGGCGAGAGACCCAGTACTTC	CASSQLAGGRETQYF
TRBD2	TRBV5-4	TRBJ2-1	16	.	TGTGCCAGCAGCGGGGGTGGTGCGGGGGGCCTCAATGAGCAGTTCTTC	CASSGGGAGGLNEQFF
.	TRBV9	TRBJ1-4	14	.	TGTGCCAGCAGCGTAGGGGTGGGGTATGAAAAACTGTTTTTT	CASSVGVGYEKLFF
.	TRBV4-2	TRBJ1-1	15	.	TGTGCCAGCAGCCAAGCGGGGGAGATGAACACTGAAGCTTTCTTT	CASSQAGEMNTEAFF
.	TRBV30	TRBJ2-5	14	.	TGTGCCTGGACCGTAGGGGCCGTGCAAGAGACCCAGTACTTC	CAWTVGAVQETQYF
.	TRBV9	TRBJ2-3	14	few	TGTGCCAGCAGCGTCAGGGTGAGCACAGATACGCAGTATTTT	CASSVRVSTDTQYF
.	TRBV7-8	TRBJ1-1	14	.	TGTGCCAGCAGCTTAGTGTTCGAGAACACTGAAGCTTTCTTT	CASSLVFENTEAFF
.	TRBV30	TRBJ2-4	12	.	TGTGCCTGGAGTCCAGCCAAAAACATTCAGTACTTC	CAWSPAKNIQYF